This entry is about one T cell receptor (beta chain). What it binds is not known. Germline assignment: CDR1 SGHVS and CDR2 FQNEAQ. CDR3 length: 12 amino acids. Trimming pared 5 bases from V and 8 bases from J, leaving 12 bases between. These data belong to a study of cytomegalovirus exposure and HLA in healthy donors. Points from the study as a whole: Across HLA loci, a later analysis found differing TCR association rates, with DRB1 most and HLA-C fewest. The authors listed 150 to 200 TCR beta chains as cytomegalovirus-associated.

The study ran its PCR with 60 Vbeta and 13 Jbeta primers. This table comes from immunoSEQ multiplex PCR, and its TCRdb copy is limited to in-frame clones, with some not included. The data show 150,000 to 200,000 clones, 81% seen once. This sequence joins TRBV7-8 and TRBJ1-1; D uncertain. This TCR was sampled from a man aged 18-30 years in good health and CMV-seronegative. The specimen was PBMCs. CDR3 amino acids: CASSTPGREAFF. As DNA, the CDR3 is TGTGCCAGCAGCACCCCCGGGAGGGAAGCTTTCTTT.